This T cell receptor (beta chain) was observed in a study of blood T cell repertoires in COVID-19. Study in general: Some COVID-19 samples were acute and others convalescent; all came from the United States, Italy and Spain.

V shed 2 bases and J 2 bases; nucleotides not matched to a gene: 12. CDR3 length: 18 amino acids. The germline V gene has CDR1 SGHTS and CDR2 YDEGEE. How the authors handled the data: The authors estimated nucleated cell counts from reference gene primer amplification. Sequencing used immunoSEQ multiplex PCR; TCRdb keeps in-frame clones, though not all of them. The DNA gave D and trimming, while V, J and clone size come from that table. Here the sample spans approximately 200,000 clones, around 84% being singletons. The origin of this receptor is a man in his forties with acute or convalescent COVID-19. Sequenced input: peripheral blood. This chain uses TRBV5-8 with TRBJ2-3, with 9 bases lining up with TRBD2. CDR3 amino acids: CASSFGLAGPNYTDTQYF. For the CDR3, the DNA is TGTGCCAGCAGCTTCGGGCTAGCGGGGCCAAATTACACAGATACGCAGTATTTT.